Listed below are T cell receptor beta chains from one sample, sequenced in a study of T cells after yellow fever vaccination. TCRdb analysed the 5' RACE reads with MiXCR anew, one entry per CDR3 protein. Found here are 120,000 or so distinct CDR3 sequences, approximately 9% of them singletons; the top ten hold roughly 40%. The sequences come from CD8+ T cells sorted from PBMCs, collected on the day of the yellow fever booster vaccination. Receptors originate from a young man who received the YFV17D yellow fever vaccine. Each CDR3 is given with its conserved first and last residue. Fields, in order: V gene, J gene, D gene, clone size, CDR3 DNA, CDR3 protein. The D gene is left open where the match is weak. Rows may omit the clone size; those that give it use once, few, many or a size class.

V gene: TRBV4-1
J gene: TRBJ2-5
D gene: -
clone size: few
CDR3 DNA: TGCGCCAGCAGCTATGACGGGAACCAAGAGACCCAGTACTTC
CDR3 protein: CASSYDGNQETQYF

V gene: TRBV11-2
J gene: TRBJ2-1
D gene: -
clone size: -
CDR3 DNA: TGTGCCAGCAGCTTAGATCTGGTGGCCGGCGCCGATGAGCAGTTCTTC
CDR3 protein: CASSLDLVAGADEQFF

V gene: TRBV20-1
J gene: TRBJ2-7
D gene: -
clone size: -
CDR3 DNA: TGCAGTGCTAGGTCTTCCGACAGGCACGAGCAGTACTTC
CDR3 protein: CSARSSDRHEQYF

V gene: TRBV20-1
J gene: TRBJ2-5
D gene: -
clone size: many
CDR3 DNA: TGCAGTGCTAGAGATTCTGCTTCGCGCGATTGGGAGACCCAGTACTTC
CDR3 protein: CSARDSASRDWETQYF

V gene: TRBV4-3
J gene: TRBJ2-5
D gene: -
clone size: many
CDR3 DNA: TGCGCCAGCAGCCAAGGGCAGGGATCCGGCAAAGAGACCCAGTACTTC
CDR3 protein: CASSQGQGSGKETQYF

V gene: TRBV7-9
J gene: TRBJ1-2
D gene: -
clone size: many
CDR3 DNA: TGTGCCAGCAGCTTAAACTATGGCTACACCTTC
CDR3 protein: CASSLNYGYTF

V gene: TRBV7-9
J gene: TRBJ2-3
D gene: -
clone size: few
CDR3 DNA: TGTGCCAGCAATCACGGGGGAGTGGTAGATACGCAGTATTTT
CDR3 protein: CASNHGGVVDTQYF

V gene: TRBV2
J gene: TRBJ2-5
D gene: -
clone size: many
CDR3 DNA: TGTGCCAGCAGTCAACCCACATGGGGTTCGGAGACCCAGTACTTC
CDR3 protein: CASSQPTWGSETQYF

V gene: TRBV29-1
J gene: TRBJ1-2
D gene: -
clone size: few
CDR3 DNA: TGCAGCGCCCCGGTTGGGATAGGGGGCTACACCTTC
CDR3 protein: CSAPVGIGGYTF

V gene: TRBV21-1
J gene: TRBJ1-3
D gene: -
clone size: few
CDR3 DNA: TGTGCCAGCAGCAAGCGGTACTACTCTGGAAACACCATATATTTT
CDR3 protein: CASSKRYYSGNTIYF

V gene: TRBV6-4
J gene: TRBJ2-3
D gene: -
clone size: -
CDR3 DNA: TGTGCCAGCAGTGACTTGATCCCCTACGAAACGCAGTATTTT
CDR3 protein: CASSDLIPYETQYF

V gene: TRBV4-1
J gene: TRBJ2-1
D gene: TRBD2
clone size: -
CDR3 DNA: TGCGCCAGCAGCCAAGAGGACCTAGCGGGGGGCAGGTATGAGCAGTTCTTC
CDR3 protein: CASSQEDLAGGRYEQFF

V gene: TRBV12-3/TRBV12-4
J gene: TRBJ1-2
D gene: TRBD1
clone size: few
CDR3 DNA: TGTGCCAGCAGCTTGAATACAGGGGTTGGCTACACCTTC
CDR3 protein: CASSLNTGVGYTF

V gene: TRBV28
J gene: TRBJ1-1
D gene: -
clone size: few
CDR3 DNA: TGTGCCAGCAGTTTAGTTTTAGGGGGGCGCATATCGAACGCTGAAGCTTTCTTT
CDR3 protein: CASSLVLGGRISNAEAFF

V gene: TRBV7-3
J gene: TRBJ2-7
D gene: -
clone size: few
CDR3 DNA: TGTGCCAGCAGCTTAACGTTGGGGGCCGAGCAGTACTTC
CDR3 protein: CASSLTLGAEQYF

V gene: TRBV7-9
J gene: TRBJ2-7
D gene: -
clone size: many
CDR3 DNA: TGTGCCAGCAGCTCAGACATCTCCTACGAGCAGTACTTC
CDR3 protein: CASSSDISYEQYF

V gene: TRBV29-1
J gene: TRBJ2-7
D gene: -
clone size: few
CDR3 DNA: TGCAGCGTTCGCAGACGGCCCTACGAGCAGTACTTC
CDR3 protein: CSVRRRPYEQYF

V gene: TRBV28
J gene: TRBJ1-5
D gene: -
clone size: many
CDR3 DNA: TGTGCCAGCAGTTTAGGGCAGGGATCTGCGAATCAGCCCCAGCATTTT
CDR3 protein: CASSLGQGSANQPQHF

V gene: TRBV5-1
J gene: TRBJ2-7
D gene: -
clone size: few
CDR3 DNA: TGCGCCAGCAGGCCGACAGTTTCCTACGAGCAGTACTTC
CDR3 protein: CASRPTVSYEQYF

V gene: TRBV7-9
J gene: TRBJ2-2
D gene: TRBD1
clone size: few
CDR3 DNA: TGTGCCAGCAGTAATCCCGGGACAGCTAACACCGGGGAGCTGTTTTTT
CDR3 protein: CASSNPGTANTGELFF

V gene: TRBV7-9
J gene: TRBJ2-7
D gene: -
clone size: -
CDR3 DNA: TGTGCCAGCAGCTCTTCAGGTTCCTCCTACGATCAGTACTTC
CDR3 protein: CASSSSGSSYDQYF

V gene: TRBV12-3/TRBV12-4
J gene: TRBJ2-7
D gene: TRBD1
clone size: few
CDR3 DNA: TGTGCCAGCAGCTGGGGGACAGGTTCCTACGAGCAGTACTTC
CDR3 protein: CASSWGTGSYEQYF

V gene: TRBV6-5
J gene: TRBJ2-1
D gene: TRBD1
clone size: few
CDR3 DNA: TGTGCCAGCAGTCCTGGGACAGCCGTCTACAATGAGCAGTTCTTC
CDR3 protein: CASSPGTAVYNEQFF

V gene: TRBV6-2/TRBV6-3
J gene: TRBJ2-5
D gene: -
clone size: few
CDR3 DNA: TGTGCCAGCACGCACGGAGAGACCCAGTACTTC
CDR3 protein: CASTHGETQYF

V gene: TRBV9
J gene: TRBJ2-3
D gene: -
clone size: -
CDR3 DNA: TGTGCCAGCGGGCGGGACCATCCGACTAGCACAGATACGCAGTATTTT
CDR3 protein: CASGRDHPTSTDTQYF

V gene: TRBV15
J gene: TRBJ2-3
D gene: -
clone size: -
CDR3 DNA: TGTGCCACCAGCAGACACAGGACATTAGAAAGAACAGATACGCAGTATTTT
CDR3 protein: CATSRHRTLERTDTQYF

V gene: TRBV7-9
J gene: TRBJ1-2
D gene: TRBD1
clone size: -
CDR3 DNA: TGTGCCAGCGTTGACAGGGGGAATGGCTACACCTTC
CDR3 protein: CASVDRGNGYTF

V gene: TRBV19
J gene: TRBJ1-2
D gene: -
clone size: -
CDR3 DNA: TGTGCCAGTAGTATCCAGGCTCACCATGGCTACACCTTC
CDR3 protein: CASSIQAHHGYTF

V gene: TRBV7-9
J gene: TRBJ2-7
D gene: TRBD2
clone size: few
CDR3 DNA: TGTGCCAGCAGCCGCGGGAGAGCGGAACTATTGTACGAGCAGTACTTC
CDR3 protein: CASSRGRAELLYEQYF

V gene: TRBV29-1
J gene: TRBJ1-1
D gene: -
clone size: -
CDR3 DNA: TGCAGCGTTGAAGATGGCCAGCAGAACACTGAAGCTTTCTTT
CDR3 protein: CSVEDGQQNTEAFF

V gene: TRBV7-6
J gene: TRBJ1-5
D gene: -
clone size: few
CDR3 DNA: TGTGCCAGCAGCTTAGGTCCAGGCCGGGGCAATCAGCCCCAGCATTTT
CDR3 protein: CASSLGPGRGNQPQHF

V gene: TRBV12-3/TRBV12-4
J gene: TRBJ2-5
D gene: -
clone size: -
CDR3 DNA: TGTGCCAGTCTGTTAGGCCCCGAGGAGACCCAGTACTTC
CDR3 protein: CASLLGPEETQYF

V gene: TRBV18
J gene: TRBJ2-1
D gene: -
clone size: -
CDR3 DNA: TGTGCCAGCTCACCGACGGGGGCTCTTTACAATGAGCAGTTCTTC
CDR3 protein: CASSPTGALYNEQFF

V gene: TRBV7-3
J gene: TRBJ2-1
D gene: -
clone size: -
CDR3 DNA: TGTGCCTGCAGCTCAAGGGGGGAAGAGCAGTTCTTC
CDR3 protein: CACSSRGEEQFF

V gene: TRBV19
J gene: TRBJ2-2
D gene: TRBD1
clone size: few
CDR3 DNA: TGTGCCAGTAGTACCGGTGGGACAGGACTCACCGGGGAGCTGTTTTTT
CDR3 protein: CASSTGGTGLTGELFF

V gene: TRBV28
J gene: TRBJ2-5
D gene: -
clone size: -
CDR3 DNA: TGTGCCAGCAGCTTAATGCGTTCAGAGACCCAGTACTTC
CDR3 protein: CASSLMRSETQYF

V gene: TRBV4-1
J gene: TRBJ1-6
D gene: TRBD1
clone size: -
CDR3 DNA: TGCGCCAGCAGCCAAGTGGACAGGGGGCAATTACCCCTCCACTTT
CDR3 protein: CASSQVDRGQLPLHF

V gene: TRBV20-1
J gene: TRBJ2-3
D gene: TRBD2
clone size: few
CDR3 DNA: TGCAGTGCTGCTCGGGGGGGCGAGTCAGATACGCAGTATTTT
CDR3 protein: CSAARGGESDTQYF

V gene: TRBV6-2/TRBV6-3
J gene: TRBJ2-3
D gene: TRBD2
clone size: -
CDR3 DNA: TGTGCCAGCAGCTCTTCTTCACTCAGCGGGGCCCCTCGAGATACGCAGTATTTT
CDR3 protein: CASSSSSLSGAPRDTQYF